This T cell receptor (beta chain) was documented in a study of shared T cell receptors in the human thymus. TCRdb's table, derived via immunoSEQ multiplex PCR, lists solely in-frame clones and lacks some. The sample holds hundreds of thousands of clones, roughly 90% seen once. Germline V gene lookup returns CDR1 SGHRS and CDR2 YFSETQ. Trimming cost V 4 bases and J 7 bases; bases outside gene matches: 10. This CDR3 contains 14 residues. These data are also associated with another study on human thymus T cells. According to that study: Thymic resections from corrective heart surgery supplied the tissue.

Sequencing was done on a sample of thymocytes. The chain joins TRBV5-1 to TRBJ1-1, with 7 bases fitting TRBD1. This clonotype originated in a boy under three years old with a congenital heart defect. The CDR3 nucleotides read TGCGCCAGCAGCGTCACAGGTCCAGGGGGTGAAGCTTTCTTT. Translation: CASSVTGPGGEAFF.